Listed here are 2 T cell receptor beta chains from one sample, sequenced in a study of blood T cell repertoires in COVID-19. Produced via immunoSEQ multiplex PCR; TCRdb's table is partial and in-frame only. The data hold roughly 330,000 clones, with roughly nine tenths observed a single time. The sample taken for sequencing was PBMCs or T cells enriched from blood (not recorded which). The receptors stem from a woman aged 25 to 39 who had recovered from COVID-19.

This chain's CDR3 is CAWNGHLNTEAFF. Here the CDR3 DNA reads TGTGCCTGGAATGGACACCTGAACACTGAAGCTTTCTTT. J is TRBJ1-1 and V is TRBV30; the D gene is possibly TRBD1 (5 bases). The length of the CDR3 is 13 residues. The germline V and J ends were trimmed by 4 bases and 0 bases, with 9 bases remaining between them. Germline V gene lookup returns CDR1 GTSNPN and CDR2 SVGIG (reference sequence).

This clone was recorded a few times. J is TRBJ1-2 and V is TRBV2; D is unclear. Germline V gene lookup returns CDR1 SNHLY and CDR2 FYNNEI. The V and J ends lost 6 bases and 1 base respectively, with 9 bases between them. The CDR3 totals 13 residues. DNA of the CDR3: TGTGCCAGCAGCGAGGAACTTAACTATGGCTACACCTTC. Its protein product is CASSEELNYGYTF.